The clone carrying this T cell receptor beta chain was counted ten times or more. This sample was included in a study of T-cell reconstitution after alpha-beta-depleted transplantation in children. Trimming shortened V by 0 bases and J by 4 bases, and 7 bases separated the two germline ends. Germline lookup yields CDR1 SGHRS and CDR2 YFSETQ. CDR3 length equals 13 residues. Library preparation (for TCRbeta) was performed with unique molecular identifiers. TCRdb fed the PCR reads into MiXCR, producing one record per CDR3 protein. The sample contains some 500,000 distinct CDR3 sequences, around 20% of which appear only once.

Sequencing was performed on PBMCs from the stem cell graft donor, taken from the stem cell graft. The V call is TRBV5-1, the J call TRBJ1-1, with D uncertain. The TCR was taken from a human donor who donated a stem cell graft to a child with acute lymphoblastic leukemia. CDR3 amino acids: CASSLARATEAFF. CDR3 DNA: TGCGCCAGCAGCTTGGCCCGGGCCACTGAAGCTTTCTTT.